This T cell receptor (beta chain) was retrieved from a study of blood T cell repertoires in COVID-19. Study in general: COVID-19 samples from acute and convalescent phases originated in the United States, Italy and Spain. T cells, B-cell-depleted T cells, or PBMCs provided the cDNA or gDNA that served as material.

The CDR3 is 15 residues long. Germline V gives CDR1 MNHEY, CDR2 SVGAGI. Trimming left V 8 bases short and J 0 bases short, with 16 bases between. Someone with COVID-19 had been met by exposed participants within 2 weeks before study entry. Some clones are missing from TCRdb's copy, which holds only in-frame ones; the method was immunoSEQ multiplex PCR. The top ten hold less than 4% of the sample, which has roughly 260,000 clones, about four fifths seen once. This clonotype originated in a woman in her thirties or forties who had been exposed to COVID-19. The chain recombines TRBV6-5 with TRBJ1-1; maybe TRBD1 (6 bases). Specimen: PBMCs or T cells enriched from blood (not recorded which). The chain's CDR3 is CASAVGGWLNTEAFF. CDR3 coding DNA: TGTGCCAGCGCCGTTGGGGGCTGGCTGAACACTGAAGCTTTCTTT.